Sequencing of this T cell receptor (beta chain) was carried out in a study of T cell repertoires in cytomegalovirus infection. Study at large: Recently described HLA-C-restricted plus well-studied HLA-B-restricted CMV epitopes were used. CMV infection plus the matching HLA type was flagged by public TCR beta signatures. Findings of the study overall: Carriage of CMV together with the relevant HLA was identifiable through cumulative public TCR beta family frequency. Across the ex vivo response, the dominant clonotypes were HLA-C-restricted CMV-specific TCR beta clonotypes.

The CDR3 extends over 14 amino acids. CDR1 and CDR2 (germline): SGHDT, YYEEEE. The V gene lost 4 bases and the J gene lost 1 base, with 10 bases spanning the gap. TCRdb itself ran the reads through MiXCR, one entry per CDR3 protein. The sample includes tens of thousands of distinct CDR3 sequences, 21% seen only once; the top ten take about 90%. Only a few counts were recorded for this clonotype. Its specificity is not known. The source is a human donor in good health (CMV status not recorded). Some clones in this sample may be carry-over from other donors' samples. V is TRBV5-6 and J is TRBJ2-3, with D possibly called TRBD1 or TRBD2 (5 bases each). The sequenced sample was CD8+ T cells from cultured PBMCs, obtained from culture after CMV antigen stimulation. This CDR3 reads CASSGDGRTDTQYF. CDR3 nucleotide sequence: TGTGCCAGCAGCGGGGACGGACGCACAGATACGCAGTATTTT.